This T cell receptor (beta chain) was documented in a study of beta chain features in type 1 diabetes. Study outcomes and limitations: In comparison with healthy donors, patients had naive, central memory and Treg TCRB repertoires that appeared more similar. VDJ junctions sequenced from type 1 diabetes patients showed fewer insertions and more deletions.

Reverse transcription of all isolated RNA meant that expressed TCRB transcripts were sequenced. The assay was immunoSEQ multiplex PCR, and TCRdb's table has in-frame clones only and misses some. The sample lists hundreds of thousands of clones; 68% were seen once. CDR3 size: 11 residues. Germline-derived CDR1 and CDR2 are SEHNR and FQNEAQ (reference sequence). V was cut by 4 bases and J by 3 bases, with 4 bases left in between. There are a few counts of this clone. Its matching antigen is unknown. The chain uses TRBV7-9 and TRBJ2-7; D call uncertain. The sample was naive CD4+ T cells from blood. The clonotype originates from a man aged 30 to 39 in good health. In nucleotides, the CDR3 is TGTGCCAGCAGCTCCCTCTACGAGCAGTACTTC. Residues: CASSSLYEQYF.